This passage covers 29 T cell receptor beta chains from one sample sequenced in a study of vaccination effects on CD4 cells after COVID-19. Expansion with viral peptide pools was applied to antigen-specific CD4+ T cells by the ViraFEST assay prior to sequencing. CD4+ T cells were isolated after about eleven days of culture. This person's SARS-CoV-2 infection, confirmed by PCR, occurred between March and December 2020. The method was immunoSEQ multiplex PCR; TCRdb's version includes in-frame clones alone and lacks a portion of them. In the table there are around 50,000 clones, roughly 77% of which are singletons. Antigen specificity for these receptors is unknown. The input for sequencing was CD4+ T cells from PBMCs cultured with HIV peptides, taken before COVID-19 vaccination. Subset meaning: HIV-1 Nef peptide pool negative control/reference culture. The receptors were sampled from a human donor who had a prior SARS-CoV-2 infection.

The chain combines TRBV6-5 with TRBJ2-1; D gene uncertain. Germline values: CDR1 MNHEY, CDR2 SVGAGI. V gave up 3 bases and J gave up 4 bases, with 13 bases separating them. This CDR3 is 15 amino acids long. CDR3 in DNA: TGTGCCAGCAGTTATTGGGATTCGGCGTACAATGAGCAGTTCTTC. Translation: CASSYWDSAYNEQFF.

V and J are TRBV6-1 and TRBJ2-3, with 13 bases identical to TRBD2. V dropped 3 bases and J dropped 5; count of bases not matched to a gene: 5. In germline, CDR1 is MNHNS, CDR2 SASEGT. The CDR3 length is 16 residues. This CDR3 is CASSDRGLAGKDTQYF. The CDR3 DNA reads TGTGCCAGCAGTGACCGGGGACTAGCGGGGAAAGATACGCAGTATTTT.

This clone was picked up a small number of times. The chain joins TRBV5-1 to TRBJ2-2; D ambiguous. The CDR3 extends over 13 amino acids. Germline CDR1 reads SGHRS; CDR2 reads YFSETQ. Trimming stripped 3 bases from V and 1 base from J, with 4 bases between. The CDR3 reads CASSSENTGELFF. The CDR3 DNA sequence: TGCGCCAGCAGCTCCGAGAACACCGGGGAGCTGTTTTTT. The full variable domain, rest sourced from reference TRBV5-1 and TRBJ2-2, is KAGVTQTPRYLIKTRGQQVTLSCSPISGHRSVSWYQQTPGQGLQFLFEYFSETQRNKGNFPGRFSGRQFSNSRSEMNVSTLELGDSALYLCASSSENTGELFFGEGSRLTVL.

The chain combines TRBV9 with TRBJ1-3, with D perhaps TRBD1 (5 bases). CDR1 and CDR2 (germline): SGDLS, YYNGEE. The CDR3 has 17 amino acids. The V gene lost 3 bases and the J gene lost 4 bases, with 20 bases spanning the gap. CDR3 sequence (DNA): TGTGCCAGCAGCGCACCCCTCGAAGGGGCAGACGGAAACACCATATATTTT. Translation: CASSAPLEGADGNTIYF.

The CDR3 here is CASSGALHLRTNTQYF. CDR3 DNA sequence: TGTGCCAGCAGTGGGGCCCTACATCTACGCACGAATACGCAGTATTTT. This rearrangement joins TRBV6-1 to TRBJ2-3; the D is unclear. Germline V gives CDR1 MNHNS, CDR2 SASEGT. V lost 4 bases and J 7 bases, leaving 21 bases between the germline ends. The CDR3 covers 16 residues.

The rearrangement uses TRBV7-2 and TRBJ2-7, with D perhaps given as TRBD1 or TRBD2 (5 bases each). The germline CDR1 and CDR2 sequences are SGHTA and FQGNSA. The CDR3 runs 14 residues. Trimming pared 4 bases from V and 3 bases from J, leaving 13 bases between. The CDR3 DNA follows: TGTGCCAGCAGCTCGGGACGAGGGATCTACGAGCAGTACTTC. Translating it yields CASSSGRGIYEQYF.

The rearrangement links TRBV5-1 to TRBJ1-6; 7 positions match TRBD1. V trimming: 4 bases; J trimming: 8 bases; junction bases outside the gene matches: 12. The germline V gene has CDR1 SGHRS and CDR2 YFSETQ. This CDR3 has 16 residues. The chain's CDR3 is CASSMEGAVQDSPLHF. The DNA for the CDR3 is TGCGCCAGCAGCATGGAGGGGGCTGTACAGGATTCACCCCTCCACTTT.

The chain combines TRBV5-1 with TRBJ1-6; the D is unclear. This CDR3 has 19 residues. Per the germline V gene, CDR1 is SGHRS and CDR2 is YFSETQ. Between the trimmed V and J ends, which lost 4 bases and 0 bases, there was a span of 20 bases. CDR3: CASSQGNIPTISYNSPLHF. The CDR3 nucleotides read TGCGCCAGCAGCCAAGGTAACATCCCGACTATCTCCTATAATTCACCCCTCCACTTT.

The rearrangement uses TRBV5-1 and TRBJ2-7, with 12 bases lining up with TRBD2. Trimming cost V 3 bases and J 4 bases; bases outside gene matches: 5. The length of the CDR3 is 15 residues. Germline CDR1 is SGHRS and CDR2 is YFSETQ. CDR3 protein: CASSWLAGGRYEQYF. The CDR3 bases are TGCGCCAGCAGCTGGCTAGCGGGGGGGCGGTACGAGCAGTACTTC.

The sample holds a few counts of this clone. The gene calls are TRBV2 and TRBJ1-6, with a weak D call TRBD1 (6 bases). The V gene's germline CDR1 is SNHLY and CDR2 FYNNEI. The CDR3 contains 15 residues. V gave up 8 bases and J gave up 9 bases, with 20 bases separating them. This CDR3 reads CASGDIRQVSSPLHF. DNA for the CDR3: TGTGCCAGCGGGGATATTCGACAGGTTTCTTCACCCCTCCACTTT.

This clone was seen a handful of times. This chain's CDR3 is CATRSLAHSYEQYF. Written as DNA, the CDR3 is TGTGCCACCAGAAGCCTAGCGCATTCCTACGAGCAGTACTTC. The rearrangement uses TRBV15 and TRBJ2-7; D perhaps matches TRBD2 (6 bases). V shed 6 bases and J shed 1 base, with 13 bases lying between them. This CDR3 contains 14 residues. CDR1 is LNHNV and CDR2 is YYDKDF in the germline V gene (reference sequence). The full variable domain, completed using reference TRBV15 and TRBJ2-7, is DAMVIQNPRYQVTQFGKPVTLSCSQTLNHNVMYWYQQKSSQAPKLLFHYYDKDFNNEADTPDNFQSRRPNTSFCFLDIRSPGLGDTAMYLCATRSLAHSYEQYFGPGTRLTVT.

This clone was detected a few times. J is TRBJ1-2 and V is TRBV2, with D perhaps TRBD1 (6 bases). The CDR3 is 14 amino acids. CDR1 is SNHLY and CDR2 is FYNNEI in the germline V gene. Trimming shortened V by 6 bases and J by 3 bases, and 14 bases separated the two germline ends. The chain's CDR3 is CASRKDSNDYGYTF. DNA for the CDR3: TGTGCCAGCAGGAAGGACAGCAATGACTATGGCTACACCTTC.

The CDR3 DNA follows: TGTGCCAGCAGCTTTCAAGGGAAGGAGAACACTGAAGCTTTCTTT. Translation: CASSFQGKENTEAFF. V usage is TRBV7-9 and J usage is TRBJ1-1; D not resolved. This CDR3 region has 15 residues. Trimming took off 3 bases at V and 1 base at J, with 12 bases between the two ends. Germline lookup yields CDR1 SEHNR and CDR2 FQNEAQ (reference sequence).

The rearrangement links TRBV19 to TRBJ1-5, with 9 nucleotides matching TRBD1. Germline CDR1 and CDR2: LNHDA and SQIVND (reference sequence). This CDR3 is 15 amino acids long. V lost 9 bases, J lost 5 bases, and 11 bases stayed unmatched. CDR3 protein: CASSSIDRGDQPQHF. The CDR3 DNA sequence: TGTGCCAGCTCATCTATAGACAGGGGGGATCAGCCCCAGCATTTT.

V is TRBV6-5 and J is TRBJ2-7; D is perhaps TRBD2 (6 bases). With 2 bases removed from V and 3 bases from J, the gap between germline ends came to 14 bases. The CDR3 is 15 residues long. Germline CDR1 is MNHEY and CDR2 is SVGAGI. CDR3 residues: CASSYGHGGNYEQYF. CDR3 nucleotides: TGTGCCAGCAGTTACGGCCATGGAGGGAACTACGAGCAGTACTTC.

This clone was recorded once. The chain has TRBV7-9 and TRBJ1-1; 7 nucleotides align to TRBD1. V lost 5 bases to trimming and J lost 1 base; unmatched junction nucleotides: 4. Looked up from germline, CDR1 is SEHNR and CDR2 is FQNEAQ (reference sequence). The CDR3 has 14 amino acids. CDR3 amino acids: CASSAGQSNTEAFF. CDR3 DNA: TGTGCCAGCAGCGCGGGACAGTCGAACACTGAAGCTTTCTTT. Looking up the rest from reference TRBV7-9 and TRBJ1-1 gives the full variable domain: DTGVSQNPRHKITKRGQNVTFRCDPISEHNRLYWYRQTLGQGPEFLTYFQNEAQLEKSRLLSDRFSAERPKGSFSTLEIQRTEQGDSAMYLCASSAGQSNTEAFFGQGTRLTVV.

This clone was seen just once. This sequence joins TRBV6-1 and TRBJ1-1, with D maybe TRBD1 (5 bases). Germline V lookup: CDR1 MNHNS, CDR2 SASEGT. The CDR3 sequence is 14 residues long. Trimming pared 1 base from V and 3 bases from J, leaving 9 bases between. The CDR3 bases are TGTGCCAGCAGTGAAGTAGGCAGGGACACTGAAGCTTTCTTT. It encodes CASSEVGRDTEAFF.

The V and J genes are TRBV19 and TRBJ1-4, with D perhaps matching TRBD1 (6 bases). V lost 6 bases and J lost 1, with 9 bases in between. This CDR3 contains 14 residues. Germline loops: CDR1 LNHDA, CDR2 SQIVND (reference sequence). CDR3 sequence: CASSGQLTNEKLFF. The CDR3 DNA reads TGTGCCAGTAGCGGACAGCTAACTAATGAAAAACTGTTTTTT.

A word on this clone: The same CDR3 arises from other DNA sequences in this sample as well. The CDR3: CASSVGLAGPTGELFF. The CDR3 region has the DNA TGTGCCAGCAGCGTAGGACTAGCGGGCCCTACCGGGGAGCTGTTTTTT. The chain joins TRBV9 to TRBJ2-2, with 10 nucleotides matching TRBD2. The germline gives CDR1 SGDLS, CDR2 YYNGEE. The CDR3 runs to 16 residues. The junction had 4 bases not matched to a gene; V was cut back by 0 bases and J by 5 bases.

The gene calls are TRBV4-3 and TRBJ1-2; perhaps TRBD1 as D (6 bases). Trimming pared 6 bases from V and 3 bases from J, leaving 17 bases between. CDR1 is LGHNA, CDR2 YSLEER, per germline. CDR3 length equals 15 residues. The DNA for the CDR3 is TGCGCCAGCAGACTCAATACGCACAGGGACTATGGCTACACCTTC. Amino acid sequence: CASRLNTHRDYGYTF.

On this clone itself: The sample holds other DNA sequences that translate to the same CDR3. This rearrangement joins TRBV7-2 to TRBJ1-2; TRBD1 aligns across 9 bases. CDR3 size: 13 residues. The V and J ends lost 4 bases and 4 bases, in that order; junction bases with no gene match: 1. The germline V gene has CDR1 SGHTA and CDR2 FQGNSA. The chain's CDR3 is CASSSGQGYGYTF. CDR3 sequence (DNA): TGTGCCAGCAGCTCGGGACAGGGCTATGGCTACACCTTC.

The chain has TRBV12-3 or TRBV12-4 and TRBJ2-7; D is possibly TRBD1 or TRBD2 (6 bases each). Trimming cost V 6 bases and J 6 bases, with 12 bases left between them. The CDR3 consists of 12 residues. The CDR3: CASSSQGGEQYF. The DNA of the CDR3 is TGTGCCAGCAGCTCACAGGGAGGCGAGCAGTACTTC.

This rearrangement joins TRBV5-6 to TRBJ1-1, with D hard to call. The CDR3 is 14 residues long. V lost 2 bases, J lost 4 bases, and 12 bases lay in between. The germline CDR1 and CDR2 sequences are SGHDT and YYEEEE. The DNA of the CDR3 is TGTGCCAGCAGCTTATGGGTTAGACTCACTGAAGCTTTCTTT. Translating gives CASSLWVRLTEAFF.

The CDR3 sequence: CAISGSSGANVLTF. As DNA, the CDR3 is TGTGCCATCAGTGGGAGCTCTGGGGCCAACGTCCTGACTTTC. The chain recombines TRBV10-3 with TRBJ2-6; no clear D. This CDR3 is 14 amino acids long. The V end lost 4 bases, the J end lost 0 bases, and 4 bases lay between the germline ends. Germline values: CDR1 ENHRY, CDR2 SYGVKD.

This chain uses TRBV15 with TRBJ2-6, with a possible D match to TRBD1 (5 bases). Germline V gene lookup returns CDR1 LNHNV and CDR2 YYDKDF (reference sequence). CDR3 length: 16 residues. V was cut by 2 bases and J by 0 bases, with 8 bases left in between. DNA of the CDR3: TGTGCCACCAGCAGACTCGGACACTCTGGGGCCAACGTCCTGACTTTC. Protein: CATSRLGHSGANVLTF. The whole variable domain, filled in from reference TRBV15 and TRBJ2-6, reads DAMVIQNPRYQVTQFGKPVTLSCSQTLNHNVMYWYQQKSSQAPKLLFHYYDKDFNNEADTPDNFQSRRPNTSFCFLDIRSPGLGDTAMYLCATSRLGHSGANVLTFGAGSRLTVL.

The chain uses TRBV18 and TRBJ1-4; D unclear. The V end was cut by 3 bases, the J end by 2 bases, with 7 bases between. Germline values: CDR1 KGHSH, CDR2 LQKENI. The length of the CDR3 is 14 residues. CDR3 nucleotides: TGTGCCAGCTCACCTGCTGGGACTAATGAAAAACTGTTTTTT. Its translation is CASSPAGTNEKLFF. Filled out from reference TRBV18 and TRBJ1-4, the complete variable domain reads NAGVMQNPRHLVRRRGQEARLRCSPMKGHSHVYWYRQLPEEGLKFMVYLQKENIIDESGMPKERFSAEFPKEGPSILRIQQVVRGDSAAYFCASSPAGTNEKLFFGSGTQLSVL.

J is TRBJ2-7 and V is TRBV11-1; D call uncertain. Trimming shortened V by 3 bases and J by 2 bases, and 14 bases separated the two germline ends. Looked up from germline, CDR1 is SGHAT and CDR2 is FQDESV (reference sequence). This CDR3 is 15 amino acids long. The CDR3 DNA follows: TGTGCCAGCAGCTTTATGACTTCCGTCGCCTACGAGCAGTACTTC. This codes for CASSFMTSVAYEQYF.

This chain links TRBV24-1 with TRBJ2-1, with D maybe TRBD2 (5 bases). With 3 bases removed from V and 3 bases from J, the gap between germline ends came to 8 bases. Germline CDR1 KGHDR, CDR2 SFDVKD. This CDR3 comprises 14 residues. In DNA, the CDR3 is TGTGCCACCAGTGATAGCCGGGACTACAATGAGCAGTTCTTC. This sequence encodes CATSDSRDYNEQFF.

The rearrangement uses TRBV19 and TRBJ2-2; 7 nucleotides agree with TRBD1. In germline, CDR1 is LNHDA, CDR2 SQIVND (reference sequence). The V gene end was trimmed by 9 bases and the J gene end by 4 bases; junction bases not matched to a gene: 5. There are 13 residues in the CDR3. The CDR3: CASRQGVTGELFF. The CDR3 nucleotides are TGTGCCAGCCGACAGGGTGTCACCGGGGAGCTGTTTTTT.